The next 30 T cell receptor beta chains were all read from a single sample in a study of blood T cell repertoires in COVID-19. Sequencing was performed with immunoSEQ multiplex PCR; in TCRdb, only in-frame clones are kept and a portion is missing. The sample contains some 380,000 clones, 70% to 85% of which appear only once. Specimen: peripheral blood. The source of these receptors is a human donor with acute or convalescent COVID-19. The donor label of this sample is uncertain.

In this sample, this clone turned up many times. This chain joins TRBV30 and TRBJ1-6, with D possibly TRBD1 on 5 matching bases. V lost 3 bases, J lost 7 bases, and 13 bases lay in between. The CDR3 sequence is 14 residues long. Germline CDR1 is GTSNPN and CDR2 is SVGIG (reference sequence). CDR3 region: CAWRARQSNSPLHF. The CDR3 bases are TGTGCCTGGAGAGCCCGACAGAGCAATTCACCCCTCCACTTT. Full variable domain (remainder filled in from reference TRBV30 and TRBJ1-6): SQTIHQWPATLVQPVGSPLSLECTVEGTSNPNLYWYRQAAGRGLQLLFYSVGIGQISSEVPQNLSASRPQDRQFILSSKKLLLSDSGFYLCAWRARQSNSPLHFGNGTRLTVT.

V usage is TRBV25-1 and J usage is TRBJ2-7, with D possibly being TRBD2 (6 bases). The CDR3 totals 15 residues. CDR1 and CDR2 (germline): MGHDK, SYGVNS. Trimming pared 0 bases from V and 2 bases from J, leaving 11 bases between. Written as DNA, the CDR3 is TGTGCCAGCAGTGAATACCGGGGGAGGCCCTACGAGCAGTACTTC. Encoded protein: CASSEYRGRPYEQYF.

The count of this clone is one. V usage is TRBV30 and J usage is TRBJ2-7; D is perhaps TRBD1 (6 bases). V was trimmed by 5 bases and J by 2 bases, leaving 13 bases between them. Germline lookup yields CDR1 GTSNPN and CDR2 SVGIG (reference sequence). CDR3 size: 13 residues. DNA of the CDR3: TGTGCCTGGGGGACATTTTCCACCTACGAGCAGTACTTC. Its protein is CAWGTFSTYEQYF.

The rearrangement uses TRBV5-1 and TRBJ2-3, with TRBD1 as a possible D gene (5 bases). The CDR3 is 15 amino acids. The V gene's germline CDR1 is SGHRS and CDR2 YFSETQ. Trimming shortened V by 4 bases and J by 1 base, and 13 bases separated the two germline ends. The CDR3 spells CASSHGAWGTDTQYF. The CDR3, as DNA: TGCGCCAGCAGCCATGGGGCTTGGGGCACAGATACGCAGTATTTT.

The chain employs TRBV6-5 and TRBJ1-3; D is unresolved. V lost 7 bases and J lost 2, with 12 bases in between. Per the germline V gene, CDR1 is MNHEY and CDR2 is SVGAGI. The CDR3 totals 14 residues. As DNA, the CDR3 is TGTGCCAGCATGGCGGGAACGACTGGAAACACCATATATTTT. Translated: CASMAGTTGNTIYF.

V is TRBV5-5 and J is TRBJ2-7; 7 positions match TRBD1. The V gene's germline CDR1 is SGHKS and CDR2 YYEKEE (reference sequence). This CDR3 is built from 16 residues. Unmatched junction bases numbered 8, after V lost 0 bases and J lost 2 bases. This CDR3 reads CASSLVSAGGTYEQYF. Here the CDR3 DNA reads TGTGCCAGCAGCTTGGTATCGGCAGGGGGAACCTACGAGCAGTACTTC.

The V gene is TRBV28, the J gene TRBJ1-4; 9 nucleotides align to TRBD1. CDR1 MDHEN and CDR2 SYDVKM come from the germline V gene. This CDR3 has 15 residues. The CDR3 nucleotides read TGTGTCTCACAGGGGGCAGGGGGAACTAATGAAAAACTGTTTTTT. Amino acids: CVSQGAGGTNEKLFF.

The genes are TRBV24-1 and TRBJ2-3; D is perhaps TRBD1 (6 bases). V lost 3 bases and J lost 7, with 10 bases in between. The CDR3 is 13 amino acids. Germline V lookup: CDR1 KGHDR, CDR2 SFDVKD. The CDR3 loop is CATSDGQFYTQYF. DNA for the CDR3: TGTGCCACCAGTGATGGACAGTTTTATACGCAGTATTTT.

The genes are TRBV6-5 and TRBJ1-1; D not certain. Germline V gene lookup returns CDR1 MNHEY and CDR2 SVGAGI. This CDR3 has 11 residues. Trimming removed 8 bases from V and 1 base from J, with 5 bases in between. The CDR3 region has the DNA TGTGCCAGCCTCGGGAACACTGAAGCTTTCTTT. Its translation is CASLGNTEAFF.

The chain joins TRBV28 to TRBJ2-2; 12 bases are shared with TRBD2. The germline gives CDR1 MDHEN, CDR2 SYDVKM. The CDR3 covers 18 residues. With 6 bases clipped from V and 3 bases from J, the junction kept 11 bases outside the gene matches. CDR3 coding DNA: TGTGCCAGCAGACCGACTAGCGGGAGCCGGTCCCACACCGGGGAGCTGTTTTTT. Its protein is CASRPTSGSRSHTGELFF.

The genes are TRBV28 and TRBJ2-1; TRBD2 might be the D (6 bases). The V end lost 11 bases, the J end lost 3 bases, and 14 bases lay between the germline ends. The CDR3 is 13 residues long. From germline, CDR1 is MDHEN and CDR2 SYDVKM. This CDR3 is CAVSGGNYNEQFF. CDR3 in DNA: TGTGCCGTAAGTGGGGGGAACTACAATGAGCAGTTCTTC.

The rearrangement links TRBV7-2 to TRBJ2-7, with TRBD2 matching over 9 bases. Unmatched junction bases numbered 4, after V lost 3 bases and J lost 7 bases. CDR3 length: 13 amino acids. Germline V gene data show CDR1 as SGHTA and CDR2 as FQGNSA. The CDR3 region is CASSFAGGWEQYF. CDR3 nucleotides: TGTGCCAGCAGCTTCGCGGGAGGGTGGGAGCAGTACTTC. The full variable domain, in which reference TRBV7-2 and TRBJ2-7 provide the parts outside the CDR3, is GAGVSQSPSNKVTEKGKDVELRCDPISGHTALYWYRQSLGQGLEFLIYFQGNSAPDKSGLPSDRFSAERTGGSVSTLTIQRTQQEDSAVYLCASSFAGGWEQYFGPGTRLTVT.

CDR3 DNA sequence: TGCGCCAGCGGCCCACCGGGGACAGGGTACACTGAAGCTTTCTTT. It encodes CASGPPGTGYTEAFF. The rearrangement uses TRBV5-1 and TRBJ1-1, with 9 bases that match TRBD1. Germline loops: CDR1 SGHRS, CDR2 YFSETQ. The V and J ends lost 7 bases and 3 bases, in that order; junction bases with no gene match: 10. The length of the CDR3 is 15 residues.

In this sample, this clone turned up a few times. V and J are TRBV2 and TRBJ1-5, with 7 bases identical to TRBD1. Unmatched junction bases numbered 7, after V lost 7 bases and J lost 4 bases. Germline assignment: CDR1 SNHLY and CDR2 FYNNEI. This CDR3 has 14 amino acids. The CDR3 DNA follows: TGTGCCAGCACTATCGACAGGGTTAATCAGCCCCAGCATTTT. Protein: CASTIDRVNQPQHF.

The V call is TRBV6-5, the J call TRBJ2-7; D is unclear. With 0 bases removed from V and 2 bases from J, the gap between germline ends came to 11 bases. The length of the CDR3 is 15 residues. Looked up from germline, CDR1 is MNHEY and CDR2 is SVGAGI. The CDR3 reads CASSYSPDTTYEQYF. Here the CDR3 DNA reads TGTGCCAGCAGTTACTCGCCCGACACCACCTACGAGCAGTACTTC.

The chain employs TRBV18 and TRBJ2-7; 7 bases line up with TRBD1. CDR1 is KGHSH and CDR2 is LQKENI in the germline V gene. The CDR3 has 14 amino acids. V shed 2 bases and J 5 bases; nucleotides not matched to a gene: 6. In DNA form, the CDR3 reads TGTGCCAGCTCACCATCTCGAGACAGGGACGAGCAGTACTTC. Protein product: CASSPSRDRDEQYF.

The gene calls are TRBV30 and TRBJ2-1; D uncertain. Germline assignment: CDR1 GTSNPN and CDR2 SVGIG (reference sequence). CDR3 size: 12 residues. V lost 0 bases and J 8 bases, leaving 8 bases between the germline ends. The CDR3 nucleotides read TGTGCCTGGAGTGTACCGGGTGATGAGCAGTTCTTC. Translation gives CAWSVPGDEQFF.

The CDR3 sequence: CASVRTGRSLGGYTF. The CDR3 DNA reads as TGTGCCAGCGTTCGGACAGGGCGGAGCCTTGGGGGCTACACCTTC. The rearrangement links TRBV6-5 to TRBJ1-2; TRBD1 aligns across 8 bases. Germline CDR1 is MNHEY and CDR2 is SVGAGI. V shed 8 bases, J shed 8 bases, and the junction held 16 bases outside the gene matches. The CDR3 runs 15 residues.

The V call is TRBV9, the J call TRBJ1-4; 8 bases are a match to TRBD1. This CDR3 spans 15 amino acids. The germline gives CDR1 SGDLS, CDR2 YYNGEE. With 5 bases clipped from V and 6 bases from J, the junction kept 9 bases outside the gene matches. CDR3 bases: TGTGCCAGCAGTGCACTACCGGGACAGGATGAAAAACTGTTTTTT. It codes for CASSALPGQDEKLFF.

The V gene is TRBV7-2, the J gene TRBJ2-1, with 11 bases lining up with TRBD2. Trimming at V came to 1 base and at J to 6 bases, leaving 5 bases not matched to a gene. The CDR3 covers 16 residues. From germline, CDR1 is SGHTA and CDR2 FQGNSA. For the CDR3, the DNA is TGTGCCAGCAGCTTAGATGTGCTAGCGGGAGGCAATGAGCAGTTCTTC. This codes for CASSLDVLAGGNEQFF.

The chain is built from TRBV7-9 and TRBJ2-3; 12 bases fit TRBD2. Germline-derived CDR1 and CDR2 are SEHNR and FQNEAQ (reference sequence). The V and J ends lost 5 bases and 2 bases, in that order; junction bases with no gene match: 5. The CDR3 spans 16 residues. The CDR3 loop reads CASSDRLAGATDTQYF. CDR3 DNA sequence: TGTGCCAGCAGCGACCGACTAGCGGGAGCCACAGATACGCAGTATTTT.

This rearrangement joins TRBV28 to TRBJ1-2, with D maybe TRBD1 (6 bases). The CDR3 has 15 residues. V was trimmed by 5 bases and J by 4 bases, leaving 17 bases between them. The V gene's germline CDR1 is MDHEN and CDR2 SYDVKM. Here the CDR3 DNA reads TGTGCCAGCAGTCGACGGGGGGGCGCGAGCTATGGCTACACCTTC. As protein: CASSRRGGASYGYTF.

The chain uses TRBV2 and TRBJ2-7; D is perhaps TRBD2 (6 bases). The CDR3 is 13 residues long. V lost 5 bases, J lost 2 bases, and 10 bases lay in between. Germline lookup yields CDR1 SNHLY and CDR2 FYNNEI. The CDR3 reads CASSWGLTYEQYF. Here the CDR3 DNA reads TGTGCCAGCAGTTGGGGACTCACCTACGAGCAGTACTTC.

This clone came up once. The chain has TRBV5-1 and TRBJ2-1, with 12 bases that match TRBD2. The ends lost 0 bases at V and 5 bases at J; junction bases unmatched: 9. Per germline, CDR1 SGHRS and CDR2 YFSETQ. The CDR3 extends over 18 amino acids. The CDR3: CASSLVLAGGQGDNEQFF. In nucleotides, the CDR3 is TGCGCCAGCAGCTTGGTTCTAGCGGGGGGGCAAGGCGACAATGAGCAGTTCTTC.

This clone has a single count. V gene TRBV7-2 combines with J gene TRBJ2-1, with a weak D call TRBD1 (6 bases). The CDR3 sequence is 16 residues long. CDR1 and CDR2 (germline): SGHTA, FQGNSA. Trimming left V 1 base short and J 1 base short, with 11 bases between. The CDR3 reads CASSLGGRGSYNEQFF. The CDR3 DNA reads as TGTGCCAGCAGCTTAGGAGGCAGGGGTTCCTACAATGAGCAGTTCTTC. The complete variable domain, with remaining parts taken from reference TRBV7-2 and TRBJ2-1, reads GAGVSQSPSNKVTEKGKDVELRCDPISGHTALYWYRQSLGQGLEFLIYFQGNSAPDKSGLPSDRFSAERTGGSVSTLTIQRTQQEDSAVYLCASSLGGRGSYNEQFFGPGTRLTVL.

This sequence joins TRBV18 and TRBJ1-3; D perhaps matches TRBD1 (6 bases). Germline V gene data show CDR1 as KGHSH and CDR2 as LQKENI. The CDR3 length is 20 residues. Trimming removed 2 bases at V and 0 bases at J, with 23 bases between. CDR3 protein: CASSPVTIQTGDFSGNTIYF. The DNA for the CDR3 is TGTGCCAGCTCACCAGTCACTATCCAGACAGGAGACTTCTCTGGAAACACCATATATTTT.

V and J are TRBV11-2 and TRBJ2-1, with TRBD2 matching over 9 bases. Losses at the gene ends were 1 base for V and 12 bases for J; bases not matched to a gene: 7. Germline CDR1 is SGHAT and CDR2 is FQNNGV. The CDR3 is 14 residues long. The CDR3 region has the DNA TGTGCCAGCAGCTTAGTCCTAGCGGGACGGGGGCAGTTCTTC. It yields the protein CASSLVLAGRGQFF.

The CDR3 loop is CASSLVGLAESYEQYF. CDR3 nucleotides: TGTGCCAGCAGCTTAGTAGGCCTAGCTGAGTCCTACGAGCAGTACTTC. The chain carries TRBV7-2 and TRBJ2-7, with a weak D call TRBD2 (5 bases). The CDR3 extends over 16 amino acids. The germline V gene encodes CDR1 SGHTA and CDR2 FQGNSA. With 1 base removed from V and 1 base from J, the gap between germline ends came to 14 bases.

The V gene is TRBV3-1 (or the pseudogene TRBV3-2), the J gene TRBJ2-3, with 10 bases fitting TRBD1. This CDR3 region has 15 residues. Losses at the gene ends were 4 bases for V and 5 bases for J; bases not matched to a gene: 6. Germline-derived CDR1 and CDR2 are LGHDT and YNNKEL (reference sequence). The CDR3, as DNA: TGTGCCAGCAGCCCCGACAGGGGGCATAGAGATACGCAGTATTTT. It translates to CASSPDRGHRDTQYF.

The V and J genes are TRBV11-2 and TRBJ1-1; 8 bases agree with TRBD1. Per the germline V gene, CDR1 is SGHAT and CDR2 is FQNNGV. V trimming: 5 bases; J trimming: 5 bases; junction bases outside the gene matches: 13. This CDR3 spans 16 amino acids. Here the CDR3 DNA reads TGTGCCAGCAGCCCCGGTGGTCGGACAGGGACTACTGAAGCTTTCTTT. Translating gives CASSPGGRTGTTEAFF.